Following are 2 T cell receptor beta chains from one sample sequenced in a study of blood T cell repertoires in COVID-19. Using immunoSEQ multiplex PCR, the repertoire was profiled, and TCRdb retains in-frame clones only, with some absent. The sample includes tens of thousands of clones, about 88% of them seen just once. Sequenced material: peripheral blood. These TCRs come from a human donor in a cohort sampled during active COVID-19.

The chain combines TRBV7-9 with TRBJ2-1; D possibly corresponds to TRBD2 (5 bases). This CDR3 region has 17 residues. Trimming cost V 2 bases and J 0 bases, with 14 bases left between them. Germline V gives CDR1 SEHNR, CDR2 FQNEAQ (reference sequence). The CDR3 is CASSLPLLGSSYNEQFF. The CDR3, as DNA: TGTGCCAGCAGCTTACCCCTCCTGGGGAGCTCCTACAATGAGCAGTTCTTC.

Comment on this clone: The sample holds other DNA sequences that translate to the same CDR3. This chain links TRBV4-3 with TRBJ2-7, with 7 nucleotides matching TRBD1. J gave up 0 bases and V 1 base, and 0 bases lay outside the gene matches. The length of the CDR3 is 14 residues. Looked up from germline, CDR1 is LGHNA and CDR2 is YSLEER. As DNA, the CDR3 is TGCGCCAGCAGCCAAGGACAGGGCTCCTACGAGCAGTACTTC. It encodes CASSQGQGSYEQYF.